This is a list of T cell receptor beta chains from one sample in a study of glioma-infiltrating T cells. TCRdb re-called the multiplex PCR reads through MiXCR, storing one row per CDR3 protein. The sample includes over 100,000 distinct CDR3 sequences, about 25% of them seen just once. Sequenced: glioma tissue, nonneoplastic brain tissue, or PBMCs (not recorded which). The receptors come from a human donor with low-grade glioma or glioblastoma, undergoing nonglioma brain surgery, or in good health (not recorded which). Each CDR3 is given with its conserved first and last residue. The order of the fields is V gene, J gene, CDR3 protein.

TRBV9	TRBJ2-1	CASSNSGAFYNEQFF
TRBV7-2	TRBJ2-7	CASSLDFSYEQYF
TRBV20-1	TRBJ2-5	CSARSPLTNQETQYF
TRBV6-1	TRBJ2-7	CASRSDRAYEQYF
TRBV5-1	TRBJ2-3	CASSLALRGVTDTQYF
TRBV3-1	TRBJ1-1	CASSQGPGTGISTEAFF
TRBV7-9	TRBJ1-5	CASSLEAPSSLTGGIIYSNQPQHF
TRBV6-1	TRBJ2-7	CASSAPGGYEQYF
TRBV6-2/TRBV6-3	TRBJ1-5	CASSYSKVQPQHF
TRBV4-3	TRBJ2-5	CASSQGEAGGGETQYF
TRBV20-1	TRBJ1-1	CSARRQLNTEAFF
TRBV2	TRBJ1-2	CASSQRGRMDVNYGYTF
TRBV5-1	TRBJ2-1	CASSLATYNEQFF
TRBV6-2/TRBV6-3	TRBJ2-5	CASSKLETQYF
TRBV19	TRBJ2-1	CASNPGLAFYNEQFF